This is a list of T cell receptor beta chains from one sample in a study of blood T cell repertoires in COVID-19. TCRdb's copy holds only in-frame clones and misses some; the assay was immunoSEQ multiplex PCR. This sample has about 40,000 clones, with about 85% found just once. Sequencing used peripheral blood. The receptors stem from a man aged 50 to 60 in a cohort sampled during active COVID-19. Each CDR3 is given with its conserved first and last residue. Rows may omit the clone size; those that give it use once, few, many or a size class.

>TRBJ1-5|TRBV27|NA
CASTEFLGDQPQHF
>TRBJ2-1|TRBV4-1|NA
CASSQGRYSGRYSSSYNEQFF
>TRBJ2-1|TRBV18|NA
CASSRGTSGRTVGNEQFF
>TRBJ1-1|TRBV30|NA
CAWSVLGGLSNTEAFF
>TRBJ1-2|TRBV25-1|NA
CASNRGFGYGYTF
>TRBJ1-3|TRBV7-9|NA
CASSLQFLSGNTIYF
>TRBJ2-7|TRBV7-8|few
CASSYSGTGSYEQYF
>TRBJ2-7|TRBV6-6|NA
CASSYSGLPAYEQYF
>TRBJ1-1|TRBV7-9|NA
CASSGQVNTEAFF
>TRBJ1-1|TRBV4-1|NA
CASRTGGSAEAFF
>TRBJ2-1|TRBV7-2|NA
CASSLRPYLAGGFNEQFF
>TRBJ2-3|TRBV5-4|NA
CASSLLAADTQYF
>TRBJ2-3|TRBV11-2|NA
CASSFGVAGGEKQYF
>TRBJ2-3|TRBV24-1|NA
CATSDPGTGGTDTQYF
>TRBJ2-3|TRBV7-2|NA
CASSSIGSGVPDTQYF
>TRBJ2-1|TRBV9|once
CASSVFGTSGNEQFF
>TRBJ1-4|TRBV12-3/TRBV12-4|NA
CASSSGRSGKLFF
>TRBJ2-1|TRBV6-4|NA
CASSGYSGGRYEQFF
>TRBJ2-5|TRBV6-1|NA
CASSEEAGTGLRETQYF
>TRBJ2-1|TRBV7-6|once
CASSPAPLGEQFF
>TRBJ1-1|TRBV6-5|NA
CASSYTGGGSTEAFF
>TRBJ2-2|TRBV2|NA
CASTEWTGERSGELFF
>TRBJ2-7|TRBV3-1/TRBV3-2|NA
CASSQGSGGDYEQYF
>TRBJ2-3|TRBV7-8|NA
CASRYRGGTDTQYF
>TRBJ2-1|TRBV2|NA
CATLAQAPYNEQFF
>TRBJ2-7|TRBV4-3|NA
CASSPLAGESYEQYF
>TRBJ2-3|TRBV6-6|NA
CASSPLGLAEKDTQYF